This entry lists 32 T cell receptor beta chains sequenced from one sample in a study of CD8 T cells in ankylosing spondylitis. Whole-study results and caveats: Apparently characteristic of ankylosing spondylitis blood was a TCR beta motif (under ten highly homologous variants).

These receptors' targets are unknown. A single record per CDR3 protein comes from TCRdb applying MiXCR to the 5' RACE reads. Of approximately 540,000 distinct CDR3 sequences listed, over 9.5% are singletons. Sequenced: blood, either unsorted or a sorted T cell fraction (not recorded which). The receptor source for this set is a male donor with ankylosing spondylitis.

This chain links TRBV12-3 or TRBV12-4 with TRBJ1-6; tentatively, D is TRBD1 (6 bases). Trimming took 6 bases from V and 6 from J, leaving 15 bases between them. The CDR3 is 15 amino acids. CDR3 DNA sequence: TGTGCCAGCAGCTCCCTACAGGGCGGTAATTCACCCCTCCACTTT. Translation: CASSSLQGGNSPLHF.

The CDR3 reads CASYRGHDGYTF. CDR3 bases: TGTGCCAGTTACAGGGGGCACGATGGCTACACCTTC. V is TRBV7-2 and J is TRBJ1-2; 9 bases are a match to TRBD1. With V trimmed by 9 bases and J by 6 bases, 5 bases remained unmatched. CDR3 length: 12 amino acids. CDR1 is SGHTA and CDR2 is FQGNSA in the germline V gene.

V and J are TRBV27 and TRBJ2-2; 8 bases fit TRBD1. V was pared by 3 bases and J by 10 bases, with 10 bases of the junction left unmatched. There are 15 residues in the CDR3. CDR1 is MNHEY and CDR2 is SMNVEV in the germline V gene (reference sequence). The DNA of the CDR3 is TGTGCCAGCAGTTTGCTGGGGCAGGGGGCTGTGGAGCTGTTTTTT. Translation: CASSLLGQGAVELFF.

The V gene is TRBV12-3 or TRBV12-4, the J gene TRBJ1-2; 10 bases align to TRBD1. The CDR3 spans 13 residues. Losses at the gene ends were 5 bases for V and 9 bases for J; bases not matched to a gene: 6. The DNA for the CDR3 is TGTGCCAGCAGTCGGGACAGGGGAGCAAGCTACACCTTC. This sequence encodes CASSRDRGASYTF.

CDR3 amino acids: CASSQDVGREQYV. DNA for the CDR3: TGTGCCAGCAGCCAAGATGTGGGGCGGGAGCAGTACGTC. This chain links TRBV3-1 with TRBJ2-7, with D maybe TRBD1 (5 bases). Germline CDR1 is LGHDT and CDR2 is YNNKEL (reference sequence). The CDR3 totals 13 residues. The V end lost 0 bases, the J end lost 7 bases, and 10 bases lay between the germline ends.

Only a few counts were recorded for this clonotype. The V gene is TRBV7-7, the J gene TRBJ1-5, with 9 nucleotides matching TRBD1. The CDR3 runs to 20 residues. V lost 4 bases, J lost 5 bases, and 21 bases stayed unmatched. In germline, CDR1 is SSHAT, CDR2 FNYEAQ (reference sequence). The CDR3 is CASSSHRTARQGGRDQPQHF. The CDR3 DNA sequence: TGTGCCAGCAGCTCCCACCGGACAGCTCGACAGGGGGGAAGGGATCAGCCCCAGCATTTT. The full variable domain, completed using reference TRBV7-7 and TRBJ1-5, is GAGVSQSPRYKVTKRGQDVTLRCDPISSHATLYWYQQALGQGPEFLTYFNYEAQPDKSGLPSDRFSAERPEGSISTLTIQRTEQRDSAMYRCASSSHRTARQGGRDQPQHFGDGTRLSIL.

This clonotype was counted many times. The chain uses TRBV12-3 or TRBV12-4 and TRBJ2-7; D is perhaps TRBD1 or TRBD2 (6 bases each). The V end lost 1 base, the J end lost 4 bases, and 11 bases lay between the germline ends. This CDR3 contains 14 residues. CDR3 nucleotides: TGTGCCAGCAGTTTAGACCGGGGGCGGTACGAGCAGTACTTC. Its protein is CASSLDRGRYEQYF.

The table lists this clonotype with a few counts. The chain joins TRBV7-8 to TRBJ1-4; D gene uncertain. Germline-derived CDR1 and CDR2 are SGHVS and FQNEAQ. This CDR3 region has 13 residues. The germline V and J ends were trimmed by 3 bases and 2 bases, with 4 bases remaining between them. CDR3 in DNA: TGTGCCAGCAGCTTCCAGACTAATGAAAAACTGTTTTTT. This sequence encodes CASSFQTNEKLFF. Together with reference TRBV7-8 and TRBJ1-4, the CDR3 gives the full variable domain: GAGVSQSPRYKVAKRGQDVALRCDPISGHVSLFWYQQALGQGPEFLTYFQNEAQLDKSGLPSDRFFAERPEGSVSTLKIQRTQQEDSAVYLCASSFQTNEKLFFGSGTQLSVL.

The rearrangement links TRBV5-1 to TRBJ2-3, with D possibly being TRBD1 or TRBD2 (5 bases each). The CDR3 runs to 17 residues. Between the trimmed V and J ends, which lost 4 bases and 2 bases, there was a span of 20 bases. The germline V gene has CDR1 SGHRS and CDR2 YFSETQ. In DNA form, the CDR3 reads TGCGCCAGCAGCATGGGTAGGGGAGCGCTCAACACAGATACGCAGTATTTT. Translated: CASSMGRGALNTDTQYF. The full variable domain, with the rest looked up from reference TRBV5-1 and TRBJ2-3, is KAGVTQTPRYLIKTRGQQVTLSCSPISGHRSVSWYQQTPGQGLQFLFEYFSETQRNKGNFPGRFSGRQFSNSRSEMNVSTLELGDSALYLCASSMGRGALNTDTQYFGPGTRLTVL.

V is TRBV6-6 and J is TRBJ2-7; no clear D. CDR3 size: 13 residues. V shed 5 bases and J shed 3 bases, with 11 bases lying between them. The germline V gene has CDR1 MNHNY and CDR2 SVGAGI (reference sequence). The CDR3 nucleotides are TGTGCCAGCAGTGATACTGGATTCTACGAGCAGTACGTC. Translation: CASSDTGFYEQYV.

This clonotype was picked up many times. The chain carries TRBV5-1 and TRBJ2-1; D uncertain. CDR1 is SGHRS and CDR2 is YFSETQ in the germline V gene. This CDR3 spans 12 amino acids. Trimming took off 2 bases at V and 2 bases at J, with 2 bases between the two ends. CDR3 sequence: CASSFTYNEQFF. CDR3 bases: TGCGCCAGCAGCTTTACCTACAATGAGCAGTTCTTC.

The CDR3 loop reads CASRQGVREGNEQFF. DNA for the CDR3: TGTGCCAGCAGGCAGGGCGTGCGGGAAGGTAATGAGCAGTTCTTC. This rearrangement joins TRBV12-3 or TRBV12-4 to TRBJ2-1, with D perhaps TRBD2 (6 bases). This CDR3 is built from 15 residues. The V end was cut by 6 bases, the J end by 7 bases, with 19 bases between.

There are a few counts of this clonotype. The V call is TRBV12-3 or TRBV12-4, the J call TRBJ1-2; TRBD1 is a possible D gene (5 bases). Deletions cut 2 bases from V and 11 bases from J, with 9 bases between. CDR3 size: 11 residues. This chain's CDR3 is CASSLSTAYTF. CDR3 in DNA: TGTGCCAGCAGTTTATCGACAGCATACACCTTC.

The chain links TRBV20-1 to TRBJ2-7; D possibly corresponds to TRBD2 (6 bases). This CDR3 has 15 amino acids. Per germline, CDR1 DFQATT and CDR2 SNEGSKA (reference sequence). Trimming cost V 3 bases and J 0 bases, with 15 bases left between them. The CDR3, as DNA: TGCAGTGCTAGCTTGGAGGGAGTGTACTCCTACGAGCAGTACTTC. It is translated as CSASLEGVYSYEQYF.

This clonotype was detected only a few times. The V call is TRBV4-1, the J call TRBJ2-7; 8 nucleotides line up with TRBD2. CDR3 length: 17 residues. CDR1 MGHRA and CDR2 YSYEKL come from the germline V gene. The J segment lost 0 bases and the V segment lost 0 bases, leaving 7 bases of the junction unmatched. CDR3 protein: CASSQDHSGTRSYEQYV. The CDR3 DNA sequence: TGCGCCAGCAGCCAAGATCATAGCGGGACCCGCTCCTACGAGCAGTACGTC.

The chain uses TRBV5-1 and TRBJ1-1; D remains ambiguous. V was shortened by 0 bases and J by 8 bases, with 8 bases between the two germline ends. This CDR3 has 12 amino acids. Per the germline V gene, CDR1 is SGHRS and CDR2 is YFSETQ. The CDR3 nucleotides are TGCGCCAGCAGCTTGGGGGCTCGGGAAGCTTTCTTT. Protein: CASSLGAREAFF.

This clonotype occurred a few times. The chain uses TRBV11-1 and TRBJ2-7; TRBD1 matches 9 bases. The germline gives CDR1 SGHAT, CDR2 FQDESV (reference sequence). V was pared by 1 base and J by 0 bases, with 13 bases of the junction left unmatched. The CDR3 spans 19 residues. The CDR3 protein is CASSLGELTGGQTSYEQYV. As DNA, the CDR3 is TGTGCCAGCAGCTTAGGGGAATTAACAGGGGGCCAAACCTCCTACGAGCAGTACGTC.

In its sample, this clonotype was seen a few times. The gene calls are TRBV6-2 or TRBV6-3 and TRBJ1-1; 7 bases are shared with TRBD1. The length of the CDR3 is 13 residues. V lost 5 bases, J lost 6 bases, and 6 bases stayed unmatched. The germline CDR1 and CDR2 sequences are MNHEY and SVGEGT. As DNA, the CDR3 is TGTGCCAGCAGTCTGACAGGGATCGCTGAAGCTTTCTTT. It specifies CASSLTGIAEAFF.

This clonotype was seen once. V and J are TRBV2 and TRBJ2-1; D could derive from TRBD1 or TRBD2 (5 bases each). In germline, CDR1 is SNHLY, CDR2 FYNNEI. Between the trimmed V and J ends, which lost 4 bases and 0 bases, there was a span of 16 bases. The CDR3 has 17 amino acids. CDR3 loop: CASSAGRNVGSYNEQFF. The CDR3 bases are TGTGCCAGCAGTGCGGGACGAAACGTCGGCTCCTACAATGAGCAGTTCTTC.

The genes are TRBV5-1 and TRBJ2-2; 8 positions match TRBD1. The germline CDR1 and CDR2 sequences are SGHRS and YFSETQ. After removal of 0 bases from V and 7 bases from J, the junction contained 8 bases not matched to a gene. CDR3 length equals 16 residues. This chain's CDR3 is CASSLAKDRANGELFF. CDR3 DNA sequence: TGCGCCAGCAGCTTGGCCAAGGACAGGGCGAACGGGGAGCTGTTTTTT.

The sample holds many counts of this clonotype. DNA for the CDR3: TGCGCCAGCAGAGGAGGGGAGGCTACGAACACCGGGGAGCTGTTTTTT. This translates into CASRGGEATNTGELFF. The chain carries TRBV5-1 and TRBJ2-2, with a tentative D call TRBD2 (6 bases). Deletions cut 5 bases from V and 0 bases from J, with 14 bases between. The germline V gene encodes CDR1 SGHRS and CDR2 YFSETQ. This CDR3 region has 16 residues.

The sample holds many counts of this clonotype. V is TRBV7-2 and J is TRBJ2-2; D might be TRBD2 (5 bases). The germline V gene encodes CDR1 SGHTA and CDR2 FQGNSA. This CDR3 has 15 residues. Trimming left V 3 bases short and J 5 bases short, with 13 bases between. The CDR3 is CASSFARAGTGELFF. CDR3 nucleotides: TGTGCCAGCAGCTTTGCGAGGGCCGGGACCGGGGAGCTGTTTTTT. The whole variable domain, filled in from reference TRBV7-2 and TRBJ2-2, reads GAGVSQSPSNKVTEKGKDVELRCDPISGHTALYWYRQSLGQGLEFLIYFQGNSAPDKSGLPSDRFSAERTGGSVSTLTIQRTQQEDSAVYLCASSFARAGTGELFFGEGSRLTVL.

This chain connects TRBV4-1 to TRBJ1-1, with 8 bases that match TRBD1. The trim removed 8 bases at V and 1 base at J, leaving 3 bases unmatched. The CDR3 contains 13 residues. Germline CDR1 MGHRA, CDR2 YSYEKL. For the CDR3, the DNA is TGCGCCAGCCGGACAGGGCCGAACACTGAAGCTTTCTTT. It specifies CASRTGPNTEAFF.

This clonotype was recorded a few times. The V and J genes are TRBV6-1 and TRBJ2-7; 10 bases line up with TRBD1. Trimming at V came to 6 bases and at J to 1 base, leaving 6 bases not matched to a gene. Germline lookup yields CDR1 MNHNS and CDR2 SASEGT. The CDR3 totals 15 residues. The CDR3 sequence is CASSPDRGPSYEQYV. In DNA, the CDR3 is TGTGCCAGCAGCCCCGACAGGGGGCCTTCCTACGAGCAGTACGTC.

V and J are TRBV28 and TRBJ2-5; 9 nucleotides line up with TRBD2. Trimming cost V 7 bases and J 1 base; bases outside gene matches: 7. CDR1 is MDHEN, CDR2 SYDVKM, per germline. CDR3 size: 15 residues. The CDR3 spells CASTQTSGFQETQYF. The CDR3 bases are TGTGCCAGCACCCAGACTAGCGGTTTCCAAGAGACCCAGTACTTC.

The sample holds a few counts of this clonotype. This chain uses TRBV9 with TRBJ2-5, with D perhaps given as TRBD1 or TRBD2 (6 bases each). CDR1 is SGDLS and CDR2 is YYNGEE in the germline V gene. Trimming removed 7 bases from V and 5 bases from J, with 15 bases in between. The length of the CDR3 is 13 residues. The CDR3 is CASQGPTRETQYF. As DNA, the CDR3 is TGTGCCAGCCAGGGGCCGACTAGGGAGACCCAGTACTTC.

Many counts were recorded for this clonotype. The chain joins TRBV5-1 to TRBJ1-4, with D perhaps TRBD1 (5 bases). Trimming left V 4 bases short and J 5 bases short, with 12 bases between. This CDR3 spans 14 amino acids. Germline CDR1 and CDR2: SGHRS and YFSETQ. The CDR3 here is CASSPDSTNEKLFF. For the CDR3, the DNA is TGCGCCAGCAGCCCCGACAGTACGAATGAAAAACTGTTTTTT.

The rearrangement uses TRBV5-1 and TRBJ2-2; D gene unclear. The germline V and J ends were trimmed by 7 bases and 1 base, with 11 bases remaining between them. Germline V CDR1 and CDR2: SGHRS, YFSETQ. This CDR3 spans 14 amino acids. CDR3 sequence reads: CASGQAGNTGELFF. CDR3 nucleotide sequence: TGCGCCAGCGGGCAGGCCGGGAACACCGGGGAGCTGTTTTTT. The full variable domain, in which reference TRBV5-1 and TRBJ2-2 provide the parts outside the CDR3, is KAGVTQTPRYLIKTRGQQVTLSCSPISGHRSVSWYQQTPGQGLQFLFEYFSETQRNKGNFPGRFSGRQFSNSRSEMNVSTLELGDSALYLCASGQAGNTGELFFGEGSRLTVL.

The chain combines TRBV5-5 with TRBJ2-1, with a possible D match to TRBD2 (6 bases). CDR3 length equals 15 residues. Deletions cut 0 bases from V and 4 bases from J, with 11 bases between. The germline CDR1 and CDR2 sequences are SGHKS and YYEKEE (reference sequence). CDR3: CASSLVRRGYNEQFF. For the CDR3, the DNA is TGTGCCAGCAGCTTGGTGAGGAGGGGTTACAATGAGCAGTTCTTC.

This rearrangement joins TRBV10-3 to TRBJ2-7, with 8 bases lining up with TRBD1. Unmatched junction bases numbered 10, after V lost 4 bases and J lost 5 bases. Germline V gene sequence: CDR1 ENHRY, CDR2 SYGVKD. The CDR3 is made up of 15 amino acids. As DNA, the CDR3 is TGTGCCATCAGTGGAAGACAGGGGTATTTGGACGAGCAGTACGTC. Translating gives CAISGRQGYLDEQYV.

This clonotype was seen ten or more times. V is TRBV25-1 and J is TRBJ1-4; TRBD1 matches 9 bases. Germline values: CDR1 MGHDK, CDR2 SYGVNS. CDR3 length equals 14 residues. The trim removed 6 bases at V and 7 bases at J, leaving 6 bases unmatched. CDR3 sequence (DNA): TGTGCCAGCAGGGAGACAGGGGGAGGTGAAAAACTGTTTTTT. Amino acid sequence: CASRETGGGEKLFF.

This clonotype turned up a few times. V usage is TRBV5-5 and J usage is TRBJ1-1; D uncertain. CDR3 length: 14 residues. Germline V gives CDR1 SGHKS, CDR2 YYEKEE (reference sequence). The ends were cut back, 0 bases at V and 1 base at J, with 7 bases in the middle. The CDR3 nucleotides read TGTGCCAGCAGCTTGGTCCAGAAGAACACTGAAGCTTTCTTT. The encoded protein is CASSLVQKNTEAFF. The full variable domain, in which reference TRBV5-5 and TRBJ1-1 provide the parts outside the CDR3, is DAGVTQSPTHLIKTRGQQVTLRCSPISGHKSVSWYQQVLGQGPQFIFQYYEKEERGRGNFPDRFSARQFPNYSSELNVNALLLGDSALYLCASSLVQKNTEAFFGQGTRLTVV.